These 27 T cell receptor beta chains were all obtained from the same sample, sequenced in a study of blood T cell repertoires in COVID-19. Clones were sequenced by immunoSEQ multiplex PCR, and TCRdb holds only the in-frame ones, with some missing. The sample has some 200,000 clones; roughly 84% are singletons. Sequences were obtained from peripheral blood. Receptors were obtained from a man aged 50 to 60 with COVID-19, enrolled during active disease.

V gene TRBV5-1 combines with J gene TRBJ2-1; 11 bases are shared with TRBD2. Germline values: CDR1 SGHRS, CDR2 YFSETQ. The CDR3 extends over 15 amino acids. Trimming removed 4 bases from V and 1 base from J; junction bases left unmatched: 1. CDR3 sequence: CASSTSGSSYNEQFF. The CDR3 DNA sequence: TGCGCCAGCAGCACTAGCGGGAGTTCCTACAATGAGCAGTTCTTC.

The V and J genes are TRBV29-1 and TRBJ2-3, with 9 bases fitting TRBD1. V dropped 3 bases and J dropped 3; count of bases not matched to a gene: 7. Germline values: CDR1 SQVTM, CDR2 ANQGSEA. The CDR3 covers 15 residues. The CDR3 sequence is CSVDRKDRGTDTQYF. In DNA, the CDR3 is TGCAGCGTTGATCGGAAGGACAGGGGAACAGATACGCAGTATTTT.

The CDR3 region has the DNA TGTGCCAGCAGCCGGCAGGGGTACGAGCAGTACTTC. Protein sequence: CASSRQGYEQYF. This chain connects TRBV6-5 to TRBJ2-7; D perhaps matches TRBD1 (6 bases). CDR3 length equals 12 residues. Trimming left V 6 bases short and J 4 bases short, with 10 bases between. Germline CDR1 and CDR2: MNHEY and SVGAGI.

This clone occurred a few times. V and J are TRBV10-2 and TRBJ2-7; the D is unclear. V dropped 6 bases and J dropped 2 bases, with 8 bases sitting between them. The CDR3 has 12 residues. CDR1 and CDR2 from the germline V gene are WSHSY and SAAADI. The chain's CDR3 is CASSSSAYEQYF. CDR3 nucleotides: TGCGCCAGCAGCTCCAGCGCCTACGAGCAGTACTTC.

The chain recombines TRBV3-1 (or the pseudogene TRBV3-2) with TRBJ2-7; 10 nucleotides align to TRBD2. The CDR3 spans 16 residues. The germline CDR1 and CDR2 sequences are LGHDT and YNNKEL (reference sequence). V shed 4 bases, J shed 3 bases, and the junction held 9 bases outside the gene matches. The CDR3 bases are TGTGCCAGCAGCCGCGCTCTAGCGGGAGCTGGCTACGAGCAGTACTTC. Translation: CASSRALAGAGYEQYF.

J is TRBJ1-5 and V is TRBV2; 7 bases map to TRBD1. This CDR3 comprises 18 residues. V lost 3 bases, J lost 4 bases, and 15 bases stayed unmatched. The V gene's germline CDR1 is SNHLY and CDR2 FYNNEI. This CDR3 is CASSDYHRGLQINQPQHF. The DNA of the CDR3 is TGTGCCAGCAGTGATTATCACAGGGGCCTCCAGATTAATCAGCCCCAGCATTTT.

This clone was counted a few times. The V call is TRBV27, the J call TRBJ2-1; 7 positions agree with TRBD1. Unmatched junction bases numbered 9, after V lost 6 bases and J lost 4 bases. Germline V gene lookup returns CDR1 MNHEY and CDR2 SMNVEV (reference sequence). This CDR3 comprises 15 residues. DNA of the CDR3: TGTGCCAGCAGCGCTCGACAGGGTTTTTACAATGAGCAGTTCTTC. Translation gives CASSARQGFYNEQFF.

V is TRBV14 and J is TRBJ2-7; TRBD1 might be the D (5 bases). Germline V gene sequence: CDR1 SGHDN, CDR2 FVKESK. Trimming pared 1 base from V and 2 bases from J, leaving 9 bases between. This CDR3 spans 14 amino acids. CDR3 amino acids: CASSQAQGPYEQYF. The CDR3 bases are TGTGCCAGCAGCCAAGCTCAGGGCCCCTACGAGCAGTACTTC.

The chain is built from TRBV5-4 and TRBJ2-2, with 8 bases matching TRBD1. Germline assignment: CDR1 SGHNT and CDR2 YYREEE (reference sequence). J was trimmed by 6 bases and V by 5 bases; bases with no gene match: 9. The CDR3 has 15 amino acids. The CDR3 DNA is TGTGCCAGCAGGGTCGGGGGCAGGGGGCCCGGGGAGCTGTTTTTT. This encodes CASRVGGRGPGELFF.

The chain is built from TRBV28 and TRBJ1-2; 7 nucleotides align to TRBD1. Germline V gene sequence: CDR1 MDHEN, CDR2 SYDVKM. The length of the CDR3 is 13 residues. The junction had 7 bases not matched to a gene; V was cut back by 5 bases and J by 7 bases. The CDR3 sequence is CASSQQGLGGYTF. The CDR3 DNA is TGTGCCAGCAGTCAACAGGGGCTTGGTGGCTACACCTTC.

V is TRBV7-9 and J is TRBJ2-4; 7 nucleotides line up with TRBD1. Trimming took 1 base from V and 1 from J; bases not matched to a gene: 1. Germline CDR1 is SEHNR and CDR2 is FQNEAQ (reference sequence). The CDR3 loop spans 15 amino acids. This CDR3 is CASSLVQGAKNIQYF. The DNA for the CDR3 is TGTGCCAGCAGCTTAGTACAGGGGGCCAAAAACATTCAGTACTTC.

J is TRBJ1-3 and V is TRBV5-1; 9 bases agree with TRBD1. Unmatched junction bases numbered 7, after V lost 4 bases and J lost 2 bases. The CDR3 length is 16 residues. CDR1 and CDR2 from the germline V gene are SGHRS and YFSETQ. The CDR3 DNA is TGCGCCAGCAGCGCGGGACAGGGCGAGACTGGAAACACCATATATTTT. Translating gives CASSAGQGETGNTIYF. The entire variable domain, with the rest obtained from reference TRBV5-1 and TRBJ1-3, is as follows: KAGVTQTPRYLIKTRGQQVTLSCSPISGHRSVSWYQQTPGQGLQFLFEYFSETQRNKGNFPGRFSGRQFSNSRSEMNVSTLELGDSALYLCASSAGQGETGNTIYFGEGSWLTVV.

J is TRBJ2-2 and V is TRBV7-3; D possibly corresponds to TRBD1 (5 bases). The germline V and J ends were trimmed by 2 bases and 5 bases, with 15 bases remaining between them. CDR3 length equals 16 residues. Germline CDR1 is SGHTA and CDR2 is FQGTGA. The CDR3 region is CASSLARAGRTGELFF. In DNA, the CDR3 is TGTGCCAGCAGCTTAGCCCGGGCAGGGCGGACCGGGGAGCTGTTTTTT.

This chain joins TRBV6-6 and TRBJ1-5, with 8 bases matching TRBD1. CDR1 is MNHNY and CDR2 is SVGAGI in the germline V gene (reference sequence). The CDR3 is 19 residues long. V lost 5 bases, J lost 0 bases, and 15 bases stayed unmatched. The CDR3 DNA reads as TGTGCCAGCAGTCAACTACCTAACTTACAGGGGGATAGCAATCAGCCCCAGCATTTT. As protein: CASSQLPNLQGDSNQPQHF.

This rearrangement joins TRBV24-1 to TRBJ2-5; 11 bases are a match to TRBD1. The germline V gene has CDR1 KGHDR and CDR2 SFDVKD. V shed 2 bases and J 5 bases; nucleotides not matched to a gene: 6. CDR3 size: 16 residues. The CDR3 DNA reads TGTGCCACCAGTGATTCCGGACAGGGGGCGGGTGAGACCCAGTACTTC. Protein: CATSDSGQGAGETQYF.

This clone was seen once. The chain carries TRBV28 and TRBJ2-1; 11 bases match TRBD1. J was trimmed by 12 bases and V by 7 bases; bases with no gene match: 14. CDR3 length equals 15 residues. Germline CDR1 reads MDHEN; CDR2 reads SYDVKM. The CDR3 loop is CASTIKKRTGGGQFF. The DNA for the CDR3 is TGTGCCAGCACCATTAAAAAGCGGACAGGGGGCGGGCAGTTCTTC.

V and J are TRBV7-2 and TRBJ2-5; 16 bases are shared with TRBD2. The germline CDR1 and CDR2 sequences are SGHTA and FQGNSA. The CDR3 loop spans 19 amino acids. The V gene end was trimmed by 5 bases and the J gene end by 5 bases; junction bases not matched to a gene: 14. The CDR3 region is CASSPGTSGGVGAMETQYF. The CDR3, as DNA: TGTGCCAGCAGCCCCGGGACTAGCGGGGGGGTGGGAGCCATGGAGACCCAGTACTTC.

With respect to this clone: This sample also contains other DNA sequences that code for the same CDR3. The V call is TRBV28, the J call TRBJ1-1, with no clear D. V was cut by 2 bases and J by 1 base, with 8 bases left in between. The CDR3 totals 14 residues. Per germline, CDR1 MDHEN and CDR2 SYDVKM. The CDR3 loop is CASSLTTRNTEAFF. The CDR3 nucleotides are TGTGCCAGCAGTTTAACGACAAGGAACACTGAAGCTTTCTTT.

This chain joins TRBV7-8 and TRBJ2-7, with a weak D call TRBD2 (7 bases). CDR1 is SGHVS and CDR2 is FQNEAQ in the germline V gene. The ends were cut back, 7 bases at V and 3 bases at J, with 19 bases in the middle. The CDR3 totals 15 residues. DNA for the CDR3: TGTGCCAGCACCCCGCCCAGGCGGGGGCTCTACGAGCAGTACTTC. It encodes CASTPPRRGLYEQYF. Using reference TRBV7-8 and TRBJ2-7 for the parts outside the CDR3, the full variable domain is GAGVSQSPRYKVAKRGQDVALRCDPISGHVSLFWYQQALGQGPEFLTYFQNEAQLDKSGLPSDRFFAERPEGSVSTLKIQRTQQEDSAVYLCASTPPRRGLYEQYFGPGTRLTVT.

The J gene is TRBJ2-3, the V gene TRBV18; 9 bases match TRBD2. Germline loops: CDR1 KGHSH, CDR2 LQKENI. This CDR3 region has 17 residues. The J segment lost 4 bases and the V segment lost 4 bases, leaving 12 bases of the junction unmatched. DNA for the CDR3: TGTGCCAGCTCACTCAGACATAGCGGGAGTCACGCAGATACGCAGTATTTT. This sequence encodes CASSLRHSGSHADTQYF. Together with reference TRBV18 and TRBJ2-3, the CDR3 gives the full variable domain: NAGVMQNPRHLVRRRGQEARLRCSPMKGHSHVYWYRQLPEEGLKFMVYLQKENIIDESGMPKERFSAEFPKEGPSILRIQQVVRGDSAAYFCASSLRHSGSHADTQYFGPGTRLTVL.

The CDR3 region is CASSYRGNQPQHF. The CDR3 region has the DNA TGTGCCAGCAGTTACAGGGGAAATCAGCCCCAGCATTTT. The chain couples TRBV12-3 or TRBV12-4 to TRBJ1-5; TRBD1 aligns across 7 bases. The ends lost 4 bases at V and 4 bases at J; junction bases unmatched: 1. This CDR3 contains 13 residues.

The V and J genes are TRBV7-9 and TRBJ1-1; tentative D call: TRBD1 (5 bases). Germline lookup yields CDR1 SEHNR and CDR2 FQNEAQ (reference sequence). The CDR3 length is 14 residues. V was cut by 5 bases and J by 1 base, with 11 bases left in between. The CDR3 nucleotides are TGTGCCAGCAGCACCGGCAGGGCGAACACTGAAGCTTTCTTT. This encodes CASSTGRANTEAFF.

The rearrangement uses TRBV19 and TRBJ1-2; D not resolved. V lost 5 bases and J lost 8, with 15 bases in between. Per germline, CDR1 LNHDA and CDR2 SQIVND (reference sequence). This CDR3 has 13 residues. The CDR3 spells CASSPLSRGGYTF. The CDR3 nucleotides are TGTGCCAGTAGTCCCCTGAGCCGCGGAGGCTACACCTTC.

This rearrangement joins TRBV9 to TRBJ1-2; maybe TRBD1 (5 bases). The CDR3 length is 11 residues. The germline V gene encodes CDR1 SGDLS and CDR2 YYNGEE. V was cut by 7 bases and J by 3 bases, with 7 bases left in between. CDR3 amino acids: CASGADYGYTF. The CDR3 DNA is TGTGCCAGCGGGGCGGACTATGGCTACACCTTC.

The V call is TRBV6-5, the J call TRBJ2-7, with 10 bases lining up with TRBD2. Germline assignment: CDR1 MNHEY and CDR2 SVGAGI. J was trimmed by 5 bases and V by 5 bases; bases with no gene match: 9. The CDR3 length is 15 residues. The CDR3 nucleotides read TGTGCCAGCAGTCGACGAGCGGGAGGGCGCCACGAGCAGTACTTC. Protein product: CASSRRAGGRHEQYF.

V and J are TRBV2 and TRBJ2-2, with D possibly being TRBD2 (7 bases). Germline-derived CDR1 and CDR2 are SNHLY and FYNNEI. This CDR3 region has 14 residues. V was cut by 7 bases and J by 7 bases, with 16 bases left in between. The CDR3 DNA reads TGTGCCAGCACGGGCGGGGGCCGAGGCGGGGAGCTGTTTTTT. This gives the protein CASTGGGRGGELFF.

The chain uses TRBV10-3 and TRBJ1-1; TRBD1 aligns across 8 bases. The V segment lost 6 bases and the J segment 3 bases; nucleotides outside the gene matches: 3. The CDR3 sequence is 13 residues long. Germline CDR1 and CDR2: ENHRY and SYGVKD. The CDR3 DNA reads as TGTGCCATCAGACAGGGGGGAGACACTGAAGCTTTCTTT. Amino acids: CAIRQGGDTEAFF.